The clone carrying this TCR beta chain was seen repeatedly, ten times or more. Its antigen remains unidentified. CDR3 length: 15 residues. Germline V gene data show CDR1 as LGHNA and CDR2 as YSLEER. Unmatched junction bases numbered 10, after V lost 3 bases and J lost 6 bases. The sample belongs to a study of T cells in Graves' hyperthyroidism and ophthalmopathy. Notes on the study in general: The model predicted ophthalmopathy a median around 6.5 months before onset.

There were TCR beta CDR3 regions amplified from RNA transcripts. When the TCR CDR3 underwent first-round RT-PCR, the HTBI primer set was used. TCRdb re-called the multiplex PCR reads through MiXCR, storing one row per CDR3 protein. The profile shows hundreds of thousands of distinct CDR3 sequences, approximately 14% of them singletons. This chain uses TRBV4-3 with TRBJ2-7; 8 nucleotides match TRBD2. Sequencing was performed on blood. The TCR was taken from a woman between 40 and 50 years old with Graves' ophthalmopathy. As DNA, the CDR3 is TGCGCCAGCAGCCACCAGCGGGAGTACCCTCGCGAGCAGTACTTC. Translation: CASSHQREYPREQYF.